This T cell receptor beta chain was retrieved from a study of blood T cell repertoires in COVID-19. The overall study: The analysed material was cDNA or gDNA that came from T cells, B-cell-depleted T cells, or PBMCs.

The V and J ends lost 0 bases and 7 bases respectively, with 16 bases between them. Germline V gene data show CDR1 as SGDLS and CDR2 as YYNGEE. The CDR3 runs 16 residues. Profiling relied on immunoSEQ multiplex PCR, and the TCRdb table lists in-frame clones only, not all of them. Of 380,000 or so clones in the sample, about 90% were seen once. This TCR derives from a man aged 35 to 55 with acute or convalescent COVID-19. V is TRBV9 and J is TRBJ1-4, with D uncertain. The sequencing sample was made of peripheral blood. In nucleotides, the CDR3 is TGTGCCAGCAGCGTAGACACGGGTTTTGCGTTTGAAAAACTGTTTTTT. Translating it yields CASSVDTGFAFEKLFF.